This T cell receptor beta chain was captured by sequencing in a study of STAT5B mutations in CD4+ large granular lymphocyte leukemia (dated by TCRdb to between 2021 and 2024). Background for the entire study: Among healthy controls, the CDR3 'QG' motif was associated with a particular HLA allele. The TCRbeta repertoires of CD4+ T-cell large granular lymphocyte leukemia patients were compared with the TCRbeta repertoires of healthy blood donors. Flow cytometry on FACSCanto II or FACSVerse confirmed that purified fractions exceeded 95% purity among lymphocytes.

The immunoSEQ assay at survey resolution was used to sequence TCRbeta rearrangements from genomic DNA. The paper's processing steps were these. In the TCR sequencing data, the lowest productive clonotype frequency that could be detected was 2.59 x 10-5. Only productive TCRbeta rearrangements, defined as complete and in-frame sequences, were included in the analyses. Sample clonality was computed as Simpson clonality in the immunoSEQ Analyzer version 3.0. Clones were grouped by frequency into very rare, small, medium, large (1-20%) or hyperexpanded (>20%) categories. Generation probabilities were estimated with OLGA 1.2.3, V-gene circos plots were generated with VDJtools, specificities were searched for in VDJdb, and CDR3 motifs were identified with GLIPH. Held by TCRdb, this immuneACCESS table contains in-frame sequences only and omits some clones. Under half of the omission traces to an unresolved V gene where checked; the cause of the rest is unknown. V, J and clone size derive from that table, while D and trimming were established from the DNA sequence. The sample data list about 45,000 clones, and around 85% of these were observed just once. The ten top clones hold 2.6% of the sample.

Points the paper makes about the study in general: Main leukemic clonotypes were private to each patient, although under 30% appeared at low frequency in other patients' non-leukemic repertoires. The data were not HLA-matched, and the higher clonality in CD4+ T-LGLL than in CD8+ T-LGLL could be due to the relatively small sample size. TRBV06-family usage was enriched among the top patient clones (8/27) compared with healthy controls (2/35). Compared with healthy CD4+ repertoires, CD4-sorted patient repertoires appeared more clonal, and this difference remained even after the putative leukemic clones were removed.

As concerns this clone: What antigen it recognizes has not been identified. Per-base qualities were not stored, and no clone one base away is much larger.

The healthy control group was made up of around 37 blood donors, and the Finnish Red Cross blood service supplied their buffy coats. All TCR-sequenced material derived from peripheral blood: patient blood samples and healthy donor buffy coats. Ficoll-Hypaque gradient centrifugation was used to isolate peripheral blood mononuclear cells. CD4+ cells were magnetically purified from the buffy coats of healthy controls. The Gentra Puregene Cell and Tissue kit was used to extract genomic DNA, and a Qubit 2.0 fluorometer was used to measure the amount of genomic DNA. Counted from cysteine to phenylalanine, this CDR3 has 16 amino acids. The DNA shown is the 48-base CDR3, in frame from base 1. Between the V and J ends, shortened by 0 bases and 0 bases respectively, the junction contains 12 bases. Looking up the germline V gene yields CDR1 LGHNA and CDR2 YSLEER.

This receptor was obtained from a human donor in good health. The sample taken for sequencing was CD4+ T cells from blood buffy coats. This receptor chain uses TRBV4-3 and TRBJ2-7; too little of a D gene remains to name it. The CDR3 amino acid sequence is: CASSQDRGQYSYEQYF. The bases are TGCGCCAGCAGCCAAGATAGAGGTCAGTACTCCTACGAGCAGTACTTC.